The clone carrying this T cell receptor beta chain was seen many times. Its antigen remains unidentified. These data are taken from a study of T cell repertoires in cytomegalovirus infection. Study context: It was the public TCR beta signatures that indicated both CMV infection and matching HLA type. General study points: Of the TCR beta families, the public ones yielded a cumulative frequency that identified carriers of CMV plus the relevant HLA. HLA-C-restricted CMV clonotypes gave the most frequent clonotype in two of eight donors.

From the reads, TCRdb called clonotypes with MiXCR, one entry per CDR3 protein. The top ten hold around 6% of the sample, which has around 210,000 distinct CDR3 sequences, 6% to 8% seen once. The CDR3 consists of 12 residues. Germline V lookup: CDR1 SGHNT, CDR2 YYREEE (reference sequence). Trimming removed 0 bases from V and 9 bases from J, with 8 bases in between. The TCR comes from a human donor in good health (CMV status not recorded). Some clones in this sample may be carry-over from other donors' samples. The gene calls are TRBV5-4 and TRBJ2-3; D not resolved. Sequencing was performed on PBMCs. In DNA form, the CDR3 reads TGTGCCAGCAGCTTGGCTAAGGGAACGCAGTATTTT. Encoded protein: CASSLAKGTQYF.